The source of this TCR beta chain is a study of blood T cell repertoires in COVID-19. For the study at large: Both acute and convalescent COVID-19 samples were obtained from the United States, Italy and Spain.

A single count supports this clone. The V gene's germline CDR1 is SGHTA and CDR2 FQGNSA. CDR3 length: 14 amino acids. The ends lost 5 bases at V and 6 bases at J; junction bases unmatched: 9. The data were produced by immunoSEQ multiplex PCR, yet TCRdb's version contains in-frame clones alone and is incomplete. The sample yields roughly 280,000 clones, about nine tenths seen once. The sequencing input was peripheral blood. The chain recombines TRBV7-2 with TRBJ2-7; the match to TRBD1 covers 8 bases. This clonotype originated in a woman between 50 and 59 years old who had recovered from COVID-19. The CDR3 DNA sequence: TGTGCCAGCAGCATCGGACAGGGTGCAGCCGAGCAGTACTTC. This codes for CASSIGQGAAEQYF.